The present T cell receptor beta chain was sequenced within a study of CD8+ T cells in alopecia areata. Study information: Treated individuals took tofacitinib by mouth, 5 to 10 mg twice daily.

The treatment is: oral pan-JAK inhibitor, 5-10 mg twice daily. Those with alopecia areata gave lesional scalp punch biopsies and peripheral blood. In each case, RNA was isolated and then reverse transcribed into cDNA as the sequencing template. Sequenced by immunoSEQ multiplex PCR; TCRdb stores in-frame clones only, minus some. Here the sample spans about 140,000 clones, 82% being singletons. Whole-study findings and limits: Persistence during tofacitinib was seen for many expanded lesional clones in scalp and blood.

Note on this clone: The antigen is not known.

With 0 bases removed from V and 5 bases from J, the gap between germline ends came to 13 bases. The V gene's germline CDR1 is ENHRY and CDR2 SYGVKD. There are 15 residues in the CDR3. Here the sequenced sample was CD8+ T cells sorted from blood, taken at week 4, from a patient treated with tofacitinib. The rearrangement links TRBV10-3 to TRBJ1-1; D is unclear. This TCR was recovered from a human donor with alopecia areata. CDR3 region: CAISESTGWGTEAFF. CDR3 nucleotides: TGTGCCATCAGTGAGTCCACCGGGTGGGGTACTGAAGCTTTCTTT.